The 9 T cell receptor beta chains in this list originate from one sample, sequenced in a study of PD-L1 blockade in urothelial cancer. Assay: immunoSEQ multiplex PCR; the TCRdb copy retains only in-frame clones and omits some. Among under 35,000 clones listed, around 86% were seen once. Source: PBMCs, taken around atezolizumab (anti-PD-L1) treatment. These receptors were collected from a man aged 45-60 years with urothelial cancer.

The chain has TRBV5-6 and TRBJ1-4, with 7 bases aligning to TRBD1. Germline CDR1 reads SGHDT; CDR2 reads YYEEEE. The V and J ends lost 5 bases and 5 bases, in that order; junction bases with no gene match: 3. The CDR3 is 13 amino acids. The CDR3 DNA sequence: TGTGCCAGCAGGGGACAGATAAATGAAAAACTGTTTTTT. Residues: CASRGQINEKLFF.

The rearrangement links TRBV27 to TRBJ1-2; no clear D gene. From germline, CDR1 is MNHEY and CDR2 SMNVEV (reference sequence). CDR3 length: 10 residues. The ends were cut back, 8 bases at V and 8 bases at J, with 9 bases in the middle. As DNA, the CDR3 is TGTGCCAGCCCGTTGAGGGGCTACACCTTC. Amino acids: CASPLRGYTF.

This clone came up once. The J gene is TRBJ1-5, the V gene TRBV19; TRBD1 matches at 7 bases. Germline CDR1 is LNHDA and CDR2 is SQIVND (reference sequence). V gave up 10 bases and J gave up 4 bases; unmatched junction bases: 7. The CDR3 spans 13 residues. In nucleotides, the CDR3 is TGTGCCACCAAGACAGGGTCGAATCAGCCCCAGCATTTT. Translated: CATKTGSNQPQHF.

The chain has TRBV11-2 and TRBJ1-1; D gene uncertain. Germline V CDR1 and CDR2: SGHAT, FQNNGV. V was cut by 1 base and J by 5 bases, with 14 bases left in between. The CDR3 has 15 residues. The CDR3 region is CASSLVDGRGTEAFF. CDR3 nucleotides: TGTGCCAGCAGCTTAGTCGATGGGAGAGGAACTGAAGCTTTCTTT.

Here the CDR3 DNA reads TGTGCCAGCAGCGTAGCAGGCGGGACCAGCGGGGAGCAGTTCTTC. This encodes CASSVAGGTSGEQFF. This chain uses TRBV9 with TRBJ2-1; maybe TRBD2 (6 bases). CDR3 size: 15 residues. Trimming cost V 0 bases and J 10 bases, with 17 bases left between them. Germline CDR1 reads SGDLS; CDR2 reads YYNGEE. The variable domain in full, with the rest retrieved from reference TRBV9 and TRBJ2-1, is DSGVTQTPKHLITATGQRVTLRCSPRSGDLSVYWYQQSLDQGLQFLIQYYNGEERAKGNILERFSAQQFPDLHSELNLSSLELGDSALYFCASSVAGGTSGEQFFGPGTRLTVL.

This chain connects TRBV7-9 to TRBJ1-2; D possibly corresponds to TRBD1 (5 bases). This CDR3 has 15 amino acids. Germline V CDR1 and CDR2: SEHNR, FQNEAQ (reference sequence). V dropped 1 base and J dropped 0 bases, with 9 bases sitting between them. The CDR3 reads CASSLVPTANYGYTF. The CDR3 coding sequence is TGTGCCAGCAGCTTAGTACCGACAGCTAACTATGGCTACACCTTC.

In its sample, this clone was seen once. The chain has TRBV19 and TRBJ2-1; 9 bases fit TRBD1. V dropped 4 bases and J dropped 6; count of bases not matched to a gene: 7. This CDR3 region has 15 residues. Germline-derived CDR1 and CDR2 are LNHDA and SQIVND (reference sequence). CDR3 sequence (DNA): TGTGCCAGTAGTACCCAGACAGGGGGAGGCAATGAGCAGTTCTTC. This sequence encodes CASSTQTGGGNEQFF.

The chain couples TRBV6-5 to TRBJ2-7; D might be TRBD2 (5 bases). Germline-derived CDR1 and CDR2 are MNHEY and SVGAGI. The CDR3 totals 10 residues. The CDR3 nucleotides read TGTTTTACGGGATACTACGAGCAGTACTTC. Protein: CFTGYYEQYF.

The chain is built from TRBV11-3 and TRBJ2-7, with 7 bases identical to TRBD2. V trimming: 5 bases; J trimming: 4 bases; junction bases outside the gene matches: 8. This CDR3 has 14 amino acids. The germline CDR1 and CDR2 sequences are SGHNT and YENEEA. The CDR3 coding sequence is TGTGCCAGCAGCCAATTCGGGCGGGAGTACGAGCAGTACTTC. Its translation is CASSQFGREYEQYF.